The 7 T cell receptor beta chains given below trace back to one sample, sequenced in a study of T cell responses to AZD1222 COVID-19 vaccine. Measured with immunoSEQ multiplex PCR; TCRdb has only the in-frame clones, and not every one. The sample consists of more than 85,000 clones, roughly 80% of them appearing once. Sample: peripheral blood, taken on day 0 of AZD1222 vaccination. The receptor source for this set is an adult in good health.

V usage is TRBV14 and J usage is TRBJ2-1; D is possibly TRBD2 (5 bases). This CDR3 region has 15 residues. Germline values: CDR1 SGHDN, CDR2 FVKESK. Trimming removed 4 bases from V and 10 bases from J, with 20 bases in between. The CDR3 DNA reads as TGTGCCAGCAGCCGCTGGGTAGCCGGGTCGGGAGAGCAGTTCTTC. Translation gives CASSRWVAGSGEQFF.

CDR3 sequence (DNA): TGCGCCAGCAGCCCGACAGGGGCGGAGAAGACCCAGTACTTC. It yields the protein CASSPTGAEKTQYF. The chain uses TRBV5-1 and TRBJ2-5; 8 positions agree with TRBD1. J gave up 6 bases and V 4 bases, and 8 bases lay outside the gene matches. The CDR3 loop spans 14 amino acids. Germline V gene lookup returns CDR1 SGHRS and CDR2 YFSETQ. Supplemented by reference TRBV5-1 and TRBJ2-5, the full variable domain reads KAGVTQTPRYLIKTRGQQVTLSCSPISGHRSVSWYQQTPGQGLQFLFEYFSETQRNKGNFPGRFSGRQFSNSRSEMNVSTLELGDSALYLCASSPTGAEKTQYFGPGTRLLVL.

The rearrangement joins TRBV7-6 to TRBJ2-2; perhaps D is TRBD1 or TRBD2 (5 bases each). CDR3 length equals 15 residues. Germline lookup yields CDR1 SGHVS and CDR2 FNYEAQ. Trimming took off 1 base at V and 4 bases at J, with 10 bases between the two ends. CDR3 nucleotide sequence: TGTGCCAGCAGCTTAGTACCAGGGAGCACCGGGGAGCTGTTTTTT. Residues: CASSLVPGSTGELFF.

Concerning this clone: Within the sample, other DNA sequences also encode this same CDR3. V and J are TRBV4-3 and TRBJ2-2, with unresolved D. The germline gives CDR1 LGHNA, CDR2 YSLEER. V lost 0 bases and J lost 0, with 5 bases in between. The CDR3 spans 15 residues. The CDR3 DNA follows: TGCGCCAGCAGCCAAGATCCATCGAACACCGGGGAGCTGTTTTTT. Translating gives CASSQDPSNTGELFF.

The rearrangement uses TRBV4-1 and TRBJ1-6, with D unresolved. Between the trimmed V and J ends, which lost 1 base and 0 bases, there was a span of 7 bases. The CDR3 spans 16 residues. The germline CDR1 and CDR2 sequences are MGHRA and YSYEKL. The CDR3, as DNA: TGCGCCAGCAGCCAAGTTCGGAGCTCCTATAATTCACCCCTCCACTTT. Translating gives CASSQVRSSYNSPLHF.

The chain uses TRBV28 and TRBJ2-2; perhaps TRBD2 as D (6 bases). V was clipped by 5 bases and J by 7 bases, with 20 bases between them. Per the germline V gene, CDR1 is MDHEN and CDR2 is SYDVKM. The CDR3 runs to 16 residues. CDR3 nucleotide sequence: TGTGCCAGCAGTCTCTCTTCAACTAGCAATCTCGGGGAGCTGTTTTTT. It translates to CASSLSSTSNLGELFF.

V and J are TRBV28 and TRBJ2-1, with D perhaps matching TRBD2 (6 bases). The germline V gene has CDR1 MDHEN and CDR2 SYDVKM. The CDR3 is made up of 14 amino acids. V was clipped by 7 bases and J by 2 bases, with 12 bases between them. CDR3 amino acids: CASKGTQPYNEQFF. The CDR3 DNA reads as TGTGCCAGCAAGGGGACTCAACCCTACAATGAGCAGTTCTTC.